One TCR beta chain is described in this entry. Its specificity is not known. The junction differs from germline at one of its ends, possibly a read error. The data stem from a study of response to subunit inactivated influenza vaccine. Study-wide results and limits: Every seasonal influenza vaccination brings in few new T cells, the authors suggested.

TCRdb ran MiXCR on the RT-PCR reads and lists one entry per CDR3 protein. The table has 500,000 to 600,000 distinct CDR3 sequences, approximately 10% seen once. The CDR3 extends over 15 amino acids. The germline CDR1 and CDR2 sequences are DFQATT and SNEGSKA (reference sequence). The source material was PBMCs from blood, sampled on the day of vaccination. The chain has TRBV20-1 and TRBJ2-7; D unclear. The sequence was collected from a man aged 50-59 years who received an inactivated influenza vaccine. Here the CDR3 reads CCARVIGPSSYEQYF. CDR3 in DNA: TGCTGTGCTAGAGTAATTGGTCCGAGCTCCTACGAGCAGTACTTC.